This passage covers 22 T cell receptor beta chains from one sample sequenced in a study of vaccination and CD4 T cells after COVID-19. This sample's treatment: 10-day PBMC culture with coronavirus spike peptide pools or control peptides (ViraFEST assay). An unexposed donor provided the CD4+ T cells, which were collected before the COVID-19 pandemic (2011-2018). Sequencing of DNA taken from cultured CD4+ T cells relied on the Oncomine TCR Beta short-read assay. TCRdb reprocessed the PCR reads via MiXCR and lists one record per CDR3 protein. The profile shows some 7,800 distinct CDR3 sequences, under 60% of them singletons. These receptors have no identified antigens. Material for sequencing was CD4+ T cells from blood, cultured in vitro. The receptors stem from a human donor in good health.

The CDR3 nucleotides are TGTGCCAGCAGTCGGACAGTCGGTCAAAGGGCACCCCTCCACTTT. It translates to CASSRTVGQRAPLHF. The V and J genes are TRBV6-1 and TRBJ1-6, with D tentatively TRBD1 (6 bases). CDR3 length equals 15 residues. V lost 5 bases, J lost 11 bases, and 19 bases lay in between. Germline values: CDR1 MNHNS, CDR2 SASEGT.

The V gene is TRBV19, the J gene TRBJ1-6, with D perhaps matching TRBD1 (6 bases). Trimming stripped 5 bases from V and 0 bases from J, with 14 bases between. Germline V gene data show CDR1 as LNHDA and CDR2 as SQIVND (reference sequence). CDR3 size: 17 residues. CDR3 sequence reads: CASSADSRSSYNSPLHF. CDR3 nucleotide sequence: TGTGCCAGTAGTGCGGACAGCCGAAGCTCCTATAATTCACCCCTCCACTTT.

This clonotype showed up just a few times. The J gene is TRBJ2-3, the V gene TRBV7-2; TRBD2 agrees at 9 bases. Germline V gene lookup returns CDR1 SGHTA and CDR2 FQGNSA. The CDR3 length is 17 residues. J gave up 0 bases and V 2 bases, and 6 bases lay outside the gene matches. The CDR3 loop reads CASSLLAGALSTDTQYF. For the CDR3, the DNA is TGTGCCAGCAGCTTATTAGCGGGGGCGCTTAGCACAGATACGCAGTATTTT.

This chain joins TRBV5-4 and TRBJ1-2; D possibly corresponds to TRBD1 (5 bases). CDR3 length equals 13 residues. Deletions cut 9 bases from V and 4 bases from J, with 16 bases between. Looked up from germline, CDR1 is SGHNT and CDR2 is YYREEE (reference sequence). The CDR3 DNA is TGTGCCACACAGGAGCGGAGTTCCTATGGCTACACCTTC. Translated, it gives CATQERSSYGYTF. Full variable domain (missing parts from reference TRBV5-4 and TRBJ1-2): ETGVTQSPTHLIKTRGQQVTLRCSSQSGHNTVSWYQQALGQGPQFIFQYYREEENGRGNFPPRFSGLQFPNYSSELNVNALELDDSALYLCATQERSSYGYTFGSGTRLTVV.

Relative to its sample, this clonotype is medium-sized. The CDR3 loop reads CASREGSPLSGNTIYF. CDR3 bases: TGTGCCAGCAGGGAGGGATCCCCTCTCTCTGGAAACACCATATATTTT. The gene calls are TRBV6-1 and TRBJ1-3, with D uncertain. Trimming took 6 bases from V and 0 from J, leaving 15 bases between them. This CDR3 is built from 16 residues. Germline-derived CDR1 and CDR2 are MNHNS and SASEGT.

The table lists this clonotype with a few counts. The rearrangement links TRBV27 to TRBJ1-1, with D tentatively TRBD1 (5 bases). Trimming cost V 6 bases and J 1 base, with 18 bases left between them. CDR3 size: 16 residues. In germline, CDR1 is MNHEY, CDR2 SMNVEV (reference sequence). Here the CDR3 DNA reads TGTGCCAGCAGGGCCCGCTTGGGCAGGGAGAACACTGAAGCTTTCTTT. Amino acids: CASRARLGRENTEAFF.

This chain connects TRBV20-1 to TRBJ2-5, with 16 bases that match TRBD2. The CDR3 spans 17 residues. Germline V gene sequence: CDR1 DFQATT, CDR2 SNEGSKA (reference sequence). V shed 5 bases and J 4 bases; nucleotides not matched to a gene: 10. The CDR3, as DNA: TGCAGTGCTCCCGAAGGGACTAGCGGGGGGGCTCTAGAGACCCAGTACTTC. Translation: CSAPEGTSGGALETQYF.

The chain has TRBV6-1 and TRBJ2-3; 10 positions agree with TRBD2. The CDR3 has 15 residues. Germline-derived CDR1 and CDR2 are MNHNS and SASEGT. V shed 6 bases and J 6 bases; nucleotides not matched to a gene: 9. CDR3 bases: TGTGCCAGCAGCCTCAGTAGCGGGGGGCGGGATACGCAGTATTTT. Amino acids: CASSLSSGGRDTQYF.

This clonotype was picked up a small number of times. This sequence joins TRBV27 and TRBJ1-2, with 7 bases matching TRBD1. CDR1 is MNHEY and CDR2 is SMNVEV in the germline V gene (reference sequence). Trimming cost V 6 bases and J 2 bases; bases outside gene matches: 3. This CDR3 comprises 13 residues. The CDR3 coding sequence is TGTGCCAGCAGCCTGGACAGGAACTATGGCTACACCTTC. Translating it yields CASSLDRNYGYTF.

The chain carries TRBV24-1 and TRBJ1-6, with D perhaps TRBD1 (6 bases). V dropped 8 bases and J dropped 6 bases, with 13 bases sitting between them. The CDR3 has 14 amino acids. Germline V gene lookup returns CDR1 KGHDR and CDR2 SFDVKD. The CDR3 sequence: CATIVGHRNSPLHF. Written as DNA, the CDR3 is TGTGCCACCATCGTGGGACACCGTAATTCACCCCTCCACTTT.

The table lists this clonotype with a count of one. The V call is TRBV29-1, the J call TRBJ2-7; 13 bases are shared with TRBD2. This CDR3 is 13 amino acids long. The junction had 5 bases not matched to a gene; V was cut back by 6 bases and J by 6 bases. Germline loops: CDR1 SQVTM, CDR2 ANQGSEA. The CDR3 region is CSVAGLAGVEQYF. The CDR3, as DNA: TGCAGCGTGGCCGGACTAGCGGGAGTCGAGCAGTACTTC.

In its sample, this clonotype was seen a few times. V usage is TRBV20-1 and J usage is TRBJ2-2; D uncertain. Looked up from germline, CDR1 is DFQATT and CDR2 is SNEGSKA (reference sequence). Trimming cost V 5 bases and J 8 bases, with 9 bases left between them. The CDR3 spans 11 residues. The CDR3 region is CSALSFGELFF. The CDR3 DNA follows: TGCAGTGCTCTCTCGTTTGGGGAGCTGTTTTTT.

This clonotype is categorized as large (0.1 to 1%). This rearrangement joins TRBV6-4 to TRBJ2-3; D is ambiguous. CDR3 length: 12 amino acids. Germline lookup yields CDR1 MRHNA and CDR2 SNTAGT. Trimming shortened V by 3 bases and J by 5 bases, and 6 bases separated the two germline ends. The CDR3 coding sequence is TGTGCCAGCAGTGAGCAAGGAGATACGCAGTATTTT. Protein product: CASSEQGDTQYF.

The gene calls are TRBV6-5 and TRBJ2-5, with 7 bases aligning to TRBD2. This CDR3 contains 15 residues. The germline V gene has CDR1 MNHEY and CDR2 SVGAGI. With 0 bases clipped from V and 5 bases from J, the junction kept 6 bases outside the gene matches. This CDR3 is CASSYSSGAGETQYF. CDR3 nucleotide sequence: TGTGCCAGCAGTTACTCGAGCGGGGCAGGGGAGACCCAGTACTTC.

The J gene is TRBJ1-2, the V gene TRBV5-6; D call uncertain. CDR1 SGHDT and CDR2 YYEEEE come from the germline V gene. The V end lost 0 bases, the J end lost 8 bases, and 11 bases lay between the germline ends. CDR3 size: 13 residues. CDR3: CASSLELMGGYTF. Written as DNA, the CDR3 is TGTGCCAGCAGCTTGGAACTGATGGGAGGCTACACCTTC. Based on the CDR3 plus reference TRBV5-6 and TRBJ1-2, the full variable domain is DAGVTQSPTHLIKTRGQQVTLRCSPKSGHDTVSWYQQALGQGPQFIFQYYEEEERQRGNFPDRFSGHQFPNYSSELNVNALLLGDSALYLCASSLELMGGYTFGSGTRLTVV.

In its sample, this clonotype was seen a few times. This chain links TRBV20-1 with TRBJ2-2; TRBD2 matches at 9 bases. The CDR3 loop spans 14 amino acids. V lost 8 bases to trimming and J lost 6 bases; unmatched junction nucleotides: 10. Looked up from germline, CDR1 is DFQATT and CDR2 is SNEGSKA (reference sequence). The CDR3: CSFTRRGGAGELFF. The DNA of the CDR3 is TGCAGTTTTACGAGGCGGGGGGGCGCCGGGGAGCTGTTTTTT.

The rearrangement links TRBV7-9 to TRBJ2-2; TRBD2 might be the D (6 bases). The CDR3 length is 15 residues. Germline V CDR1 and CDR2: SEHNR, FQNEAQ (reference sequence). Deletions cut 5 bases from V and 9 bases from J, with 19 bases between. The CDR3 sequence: CASSPAGSSSRELFF. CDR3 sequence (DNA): TGTGCCAGCAGCCCCGCGGGGTCTTCTAGCCGGGAGCTGTTTTTT.

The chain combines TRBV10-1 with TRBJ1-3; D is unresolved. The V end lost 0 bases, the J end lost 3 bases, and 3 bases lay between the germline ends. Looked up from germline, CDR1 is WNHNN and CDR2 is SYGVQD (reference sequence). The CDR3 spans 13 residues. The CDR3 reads CASSESIGNTIYF. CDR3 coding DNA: TGCGCCAGCAGTGAGTCGATTGGAAACACCATATATTTT.

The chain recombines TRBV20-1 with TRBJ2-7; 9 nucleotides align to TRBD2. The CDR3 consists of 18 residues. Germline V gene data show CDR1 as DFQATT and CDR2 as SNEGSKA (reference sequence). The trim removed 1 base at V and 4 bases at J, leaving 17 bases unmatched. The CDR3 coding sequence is TGCAGTGCTAGAGCCAAACTGGCTAGCGGGATAATAGGGTACGAGCAGTACTTC. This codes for CSARAKLASGIIGYEQYF.

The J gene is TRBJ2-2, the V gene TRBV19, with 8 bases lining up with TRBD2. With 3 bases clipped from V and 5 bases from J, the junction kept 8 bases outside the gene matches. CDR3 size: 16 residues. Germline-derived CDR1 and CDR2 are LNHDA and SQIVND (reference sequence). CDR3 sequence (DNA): TGTGCCAGTAGTATCGCGGGGGGCGCGAGAACCGGGGAGCTGTTTTTT. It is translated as CASSIAGGARTGELFF.

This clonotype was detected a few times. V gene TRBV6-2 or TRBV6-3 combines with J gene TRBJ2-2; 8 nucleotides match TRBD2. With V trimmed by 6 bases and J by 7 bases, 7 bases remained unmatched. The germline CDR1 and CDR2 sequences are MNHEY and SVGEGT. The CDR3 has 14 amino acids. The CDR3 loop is CASRRAGEVGELFF. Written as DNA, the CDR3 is TGTGCCAGCAGAAGAGCGGGGGAGGTCGGGGAGCTGTTTTTT.

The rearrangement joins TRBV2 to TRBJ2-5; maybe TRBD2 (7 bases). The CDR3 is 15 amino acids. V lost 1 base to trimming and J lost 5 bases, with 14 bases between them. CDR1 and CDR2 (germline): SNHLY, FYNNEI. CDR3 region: CASSEERGGGETQYF. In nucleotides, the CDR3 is TGTGCCAGCAGTGAAGAGAGGGGGGGTGGGGAGACCCAGTACTTC.